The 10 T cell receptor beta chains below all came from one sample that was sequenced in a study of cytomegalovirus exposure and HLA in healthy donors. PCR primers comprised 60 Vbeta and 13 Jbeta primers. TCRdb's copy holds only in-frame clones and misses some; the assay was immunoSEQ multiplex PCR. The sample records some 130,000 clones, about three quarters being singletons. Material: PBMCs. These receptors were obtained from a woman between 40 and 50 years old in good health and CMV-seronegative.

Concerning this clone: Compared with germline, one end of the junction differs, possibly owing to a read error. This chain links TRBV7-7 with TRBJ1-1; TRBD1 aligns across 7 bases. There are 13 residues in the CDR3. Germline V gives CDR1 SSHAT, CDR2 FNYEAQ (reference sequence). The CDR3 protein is CASSVQQGTEAFF. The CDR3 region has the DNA TGTGCTAGCAGCGTTCAACAGGGGACTGAAGCTTTCTTT. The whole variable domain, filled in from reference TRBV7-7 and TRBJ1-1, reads GAGVSQSPRYKVTKRGQDVTLRCDPISSHATLYWYQQALGQGPEFLTYFNYEAQPDKSGLPSDRFSAERPEGSISTLTIQRTEQRDSAMYRCASSVQQGTEAFFGQGTRLTVV.

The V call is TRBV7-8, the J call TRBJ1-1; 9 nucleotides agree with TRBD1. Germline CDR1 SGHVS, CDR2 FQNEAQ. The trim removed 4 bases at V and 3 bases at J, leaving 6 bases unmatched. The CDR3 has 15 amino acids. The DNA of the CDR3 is TGTGCCAGCAGCTACTGGACAGGGGAGTACACTGAAGCTTTCTTT. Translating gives CASSYWTGEYTEAFF.

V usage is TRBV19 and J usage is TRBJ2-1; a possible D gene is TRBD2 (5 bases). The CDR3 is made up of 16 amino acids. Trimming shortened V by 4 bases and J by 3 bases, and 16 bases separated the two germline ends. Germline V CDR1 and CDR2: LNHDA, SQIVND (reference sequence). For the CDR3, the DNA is TGTGCCAGTAGTACCCTCAGGAGGACTGACTACAATGAGCAGTTCTTC. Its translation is CASSTLRRTDYNEQFF.

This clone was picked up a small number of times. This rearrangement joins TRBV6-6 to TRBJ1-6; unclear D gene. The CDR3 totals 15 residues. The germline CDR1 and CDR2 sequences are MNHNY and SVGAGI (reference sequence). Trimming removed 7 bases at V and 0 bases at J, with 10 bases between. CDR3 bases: TGTGCCAGCATCCTAGGGAGCTCCTATAATTCACCCCTCCACTTT. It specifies CASILGSSYNSPLHF.

The CDR3 sequence: CASSLGDLNYGYTF. The CDR3, as DNA: TGTGCCAGCAGTTTGGGAGACTTAAACTATGGCTACACCTTC. This chain uses TRBV2 with TRBJ1-2; D is undetermined. Germline-derived CDR1 and CDR2 are SNHLY and FYNNEI. V gave up 5 bases and J gave up 2 bases, with 12 bases separating them. This CDR3 is 14 amino acids long.

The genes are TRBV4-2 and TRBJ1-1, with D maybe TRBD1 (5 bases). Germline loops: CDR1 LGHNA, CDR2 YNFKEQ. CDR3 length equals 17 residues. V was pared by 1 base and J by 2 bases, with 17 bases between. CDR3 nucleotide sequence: TGTGCCAGCAGCCAAGTCTCTCCAGGGCAGGGCAACACTGAAGCTTTCTTT. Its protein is CASSQVSPGQGNTEAFF.

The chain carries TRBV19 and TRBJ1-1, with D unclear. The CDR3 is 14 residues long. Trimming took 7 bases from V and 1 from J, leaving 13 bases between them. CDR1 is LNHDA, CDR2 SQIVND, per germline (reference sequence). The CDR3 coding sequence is TGTGCCAGTACCAGCAAGGAGGGGAACACTGAAGCTTTCTTT. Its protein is CASTSKEGNTEAFF.

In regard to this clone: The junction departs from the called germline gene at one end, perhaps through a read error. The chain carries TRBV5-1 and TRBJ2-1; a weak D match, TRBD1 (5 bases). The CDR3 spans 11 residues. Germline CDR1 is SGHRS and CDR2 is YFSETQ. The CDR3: CASSFRGEQFF. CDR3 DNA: TGTGCCAGCAGCTTTAGGGGTGAGCAGTTCTTC.

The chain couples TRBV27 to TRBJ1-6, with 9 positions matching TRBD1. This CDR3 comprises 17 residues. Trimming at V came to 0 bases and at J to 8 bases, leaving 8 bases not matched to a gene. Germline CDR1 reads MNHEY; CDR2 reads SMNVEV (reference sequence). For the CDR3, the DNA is TGTGCCAGCAGTTTATCCGGGGGCACAGGGGGCCATTCACCCCTCCACTTT. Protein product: CASSLSGGTGGHSPLHF.

The CDR3 here is CASSFTTGANQPQHF. CDR3 DNA sequence: TGTGCCAGCAGCTTTACCACAGGGGCTAATCAGCCCCAGCATTTT. The chain uses TRBV7-2 and TRBJ1-5, with 7 bases identical to TRBD1. This CDR3 is 15 amino acids long. V was pared by 3 bases and J by 4 bases, with 6 bases of the junction left unmatched. In germline, CDR1 is SGHTA, CDR2 FQGNSA.